This T cell receptor beta chain was found in a study of control samples from healthy donors and cancer patients. The CDR3 sequence is 14 residues long. Germline loops: CDR1 MNHEY, CDR2 SMNVEV (reference sequence). The V and J ends lost 5 bases and 5 bases, in that order; junction bases with no gene match: 7. TCRdb's table, derived via immunoSEQ multiplex PCR, lists solely in-frame clones and lacks some. Among 100,000 to 150,000 clones listed, around 92% were seen once. Sequences were obtained from PBMCs. V gene TRBV27 combines with J gene TRBJ1-2, with 8 bases fitting TRBD1. The sequence was collected from an elderly man with head and neck cancer. CDR3 loop: CASSGGWTGYGYTF. CDR3 bases: TGTGCCAGCAGTGGGGGGTGGACAGGGTATGGCTACACCTTC.